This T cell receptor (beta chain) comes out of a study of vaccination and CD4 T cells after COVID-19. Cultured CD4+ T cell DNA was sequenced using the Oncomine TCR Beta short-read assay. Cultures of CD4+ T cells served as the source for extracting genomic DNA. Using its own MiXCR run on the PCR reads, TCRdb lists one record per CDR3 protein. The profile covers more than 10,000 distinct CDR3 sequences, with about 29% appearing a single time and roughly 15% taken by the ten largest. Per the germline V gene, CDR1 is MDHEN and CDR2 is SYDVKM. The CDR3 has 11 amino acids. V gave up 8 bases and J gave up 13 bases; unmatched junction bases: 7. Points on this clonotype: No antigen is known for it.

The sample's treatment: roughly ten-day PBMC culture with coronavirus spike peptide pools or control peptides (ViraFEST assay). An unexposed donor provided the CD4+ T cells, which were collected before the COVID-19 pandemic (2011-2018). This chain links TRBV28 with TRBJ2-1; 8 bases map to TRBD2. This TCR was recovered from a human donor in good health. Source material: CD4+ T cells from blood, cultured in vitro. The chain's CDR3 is CASRGGIQQFF. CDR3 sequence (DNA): TGTGCCAGCCGGGGGGGCATTCAACAGTTCTTC.